A single sample is the source of the 26 T cell receptor beta chains below, sequenced in a study of T cell clonotyping in hematopoietic cell transplantation. Documented time point: recipient sample about 28 days before transplant, after cytoreduction. Generated by immunoSEQ multiplex PCR, the TCRdb table keeps only in-frame clones and is missing some. This sample has approximately 80,000 clones, with 90% to 97% found just once. Material: peripheral blood mononuclear cells, obtained before stem cell transplant. The receptors originated from a woman aged 50 to 65 with acute myeloid leukemia. Some clones in this sample may be carry-over from other donors' samples.

V usage is TRBV6-1 and J usage is TRBJ1-2; D remains ambiguous. This CDR3 is 15 amino acids long. CDR1 MNHNS and CDR2 SASEGT come from the germline V gene. Trimming removed 0 bases at V and 6 bases at J, with 14 bases between. The CDR3 nucleotides are TGTGCCAGCAGTGAAGCTTGGAGTGTTTGGGATGGCTACACCTTC. Amino acids: CASSEAWSVWDGYTF.

The rearrangement uses TRBV30 and TRBJ1-1; the D gene is possibly TRBD1 (6 bases). This CDR3 spans 10 amino acids. V was pared by 5 bases and J by 7 bases, with 8 bases between. The germline V gene encodes CDR1 GTSNPN and CDR2 SVGIG (reference sequence). In nucleotides, the CDR3 is TGTGCCTGGGGGACATATGAAGCTTTCTTT. This gives the protein CAWGTYEAFF. The full variable domain, with the rest looked up from reference TRBV30 and TRBJ1-1, is SQTIHQWPATLVQPVGSPLSLECTVEGTSNPNLYWYRQAAGRGLQLLFYSVGIGQISSEVPQNLSASRPQDRQFILSSKKLLLSDSGFYLCAWGTYEAFFGQGTRLTVV.

The chain couples TRBV30 to TRBJ2-7; no reliable D call. Trimming pared 0 bases from V and 6 bases from J, leaving 9 bases between. This CDR3 is built from 12 residues. Per germline, CDR1 GTSNPN and CDR2 SVGIG (reference sequence). In nucleotides, the CDR3 is TGTGCCTGGAGTGTAGGCGTCAGCGAGCAGTACTTC. Encoded protein: CAWSVGVSEQYF.

The chain has TRBV5-4 and TRBJ2-7, with 8 bases fitting TRBD1. Germline V gene sequence: CDR1 SGHNT, CDR2 YYREEE (reference sequence). With 2 bases clipped from V and 5 bases from J, the junction kept 9 bases outside the gene matches. This CDR3 has 15 residues. The CDR3 DNA reads TGTGCCAGCAGCTTTCATCAGACAGGGGCCCACGAGCAGTACTTC. It codes for CASSFHQTGAHEQYF.

V and J are TRBV5-6 and TRBJ2-2; TRBD2 aligns across 8 bases. The germline V gene has CDR1 SGHDT and CDR2 YYEEEE. V lost 5 bases to trimming and J lost 6 bases; unmatched junction nucleotides: 15. The CDR3 has 17 residues. The CDR3: CASSLITGTRIPGELFF. CDR3 coding DNA: TGTGCCAGCAGTTTGATTACCGGGACTAGAATCCCCGGGGAGCTGTTTTTT.

This clone appeared once. The CDR3 spells CASSLGRRLNEQFF. The CDR3 DNA is TGTGCCAGCAGCTTGGGTCGCAGACTTAATGAGCAGTTCTTC. This rearrangement joins TRBV11-3 to TRBJ2-1; D gene unclear. This CDR3 contains 14 residues. CDR1 is SGHNT and CDR2 is YENEEA in the germline V gene. Trimming took 3 bases from V and 7 from J, leaving 13 bases between them.

The chain joins TRBV6-1 to TRBJ2-5; D uncertain. CDR3 length: 11 residues. The germline gives CDR1 MNHNS, CDR2 SASEGT. The V end lost 3 bases, the J end lost 5 bases, and 4 bases lay between the germline ends. The CDR3 coding sequence is TGTGCCAGCAGTGATATTGAGACCCAGTACTTC. As protein: CASSDIETQYF.

The chain has TRBV4-1 and TRBJ1-4, with 10 bases lining up with TRBD1. The germline V gene has CDR1 MGHRA and CDR2 YSYEKL. Trimming took 3 bases from V and 4 from J; bases not matched to a gene: 2. The CDR3 length is 15 residues. The CDR3 is CASSQGQGNNEKLFF. The CDR3 coding sequence is TGCGCCAGCAGCCAGGGACAGGGGAATAATGAAAAACTGTTTTTT.

The CDR3 coding sequence is TGCGCCAGCAGCCAAGATACCGGGACTAGATCCTACAATGAGCAGTTCTTC. Its translation: CASSQDTGTRSYNEQFF. The rearrangement joins TRBV4-1 to TRBJ2-1, with TRBD2 identical over 8 bases. The CDR3 extends over 17 amino acids. Germline CDR1 is MGHRA and CDR2 is YSYEKL. V gave up 0 bases and J gave up 1 base; unmatched junction bases: 5.

This chain connects TRBV5-1 to TRBJ2-2; D may be TRBD2 (6 bases). This CDR3 region has 16 residues. The V gene's germline CDR1 is SGHRS and CDR2 YFSETQ. Between the trimmed V and J ends, which lost 4 bases and 0 bases, there was a span of 13 bases. The CDR3 spells CASSPLAPANTGELFF. The CDR3 DNA reads TGCGCCAGCAGCCCACTAGCACCCGCGAACACCGGGGAGCTGTTTTTT. The whole variable domain, filled in from reference TRBV5-1 and TRBJ2-2, reads KAGVTQTPRYLIKTRGQQVTLSCSPISGHRSVSWYQQTPGQGLQFLFEYFSETQRNKGNFPGRFSGRQFSNSRSEMNVSTLELGDSALYLCASSPLAPANTGELFFGEGSRLTVL.

This clone was observed once. The CDR3 DNA reads TGTGCCAGCAGCTTTCCGACAGGGGGTTACGAGCAGTACTTC. Amino acids: CASSFPTGGYEQYF. V is TRBV7-2 and J is TRBJ2-7, with 9 nucleotides matching TRBD1. CDR3 length equals 14 residues. Germline CDR1 SGHTA, CDR2 FQGNSA. J was trimmed by 4 bases and V by 3 bases; bases with no gene match: 4.

The V gene is TRBV5-1, the J gene TRBJ1-1, with a possible D match to TRBD1 (5 bases). V dropped 2 bases and J dropped 1 base, with 12 bases sitting between them. The CDR3 extends over 15 amino acids. Germline V lookup: CDR1 SGHRS, CDR2 YFSETQ. CDR3 DNA: TGCGCCAGCAGCTTCGAAAGGGGCACGAACACTGAAGCTTTCTTT. Translating gives CASSFERGTNTEAFF.

CDR3 nucleotide sequence: TGTGCCAGCAGCCCGGACGGGGGGCAAGAGACCCAGTACTTC. It codes for CASSPDGGQETQYF. The chain employs TRBV6-4 and TRBJ2-5, with 7 bases aligning to TRBD2. The germline V gene has CDR1 MRHNA and CDR2 SNTAGT. The ends lost 6 bases at V and 2 bases at J; junction bases unmatched: 6. The CDR3 has 14 residues.

V usage is TRBV25-1 and J usage is TRBJ1-6; no reliable D call. CDR3 size: 13 residues. Germline V lookup: CDR1 MGHDK, CDR2 SYGVNS. V lost 8 bases, J lost 7 bases, and 12 bases lay in between. The CDR3 region has the DNA TGTGCCAGCGCGGCAGCTGGAAATTCACCCCTCCACTTT. Protein product: CASAAAGNSPLHF.

The V gene is TRBV6-5, the J gene TRBJ2-3; D is perhaps TRBD1 (5 bases). Trimming pared 0 bases from V and 3 bases from J, leaving 13 bases between. The germline gives CDR1 MNHEY, CDR2 SVGAGI. The CDR3 covers 16 residues. The CDR3: CASSYSSQGKTDTQYF. The CDR3 nucleotides are TGTGCCAGCAGTTACTCGAGCCAGGGTAAGACAGATACGCAGTATTTT.

This chain joins TRBV4-1 and TRBJ1-2; D call uncertain. From germline, CDR1 is MGHRA and CDR2 YSYEKL. The CDR3 has 15 residues. The V gene lost 0 bases and the J gene lost 1 base, with 9 bases spanning the gap. DNA of the CDR3: TGCGCCAGCAGCCAAGATACTACCCTTAACTATGGCTACACCTTC. Translation: CASSQDTTLNYGYTF.

The chain carries TRBV18 and TRBJ1-1; 7 bases map to TRBD1. The ends lost 1 base at V and 2 bases at J; junction bases unmatched: 10. CDR3 length equals 17 residues. Germline V lookup: CDR1 KGHSH, CDR2 LQKENI. DNA for the CDR3: TGTGCCAGCTCACCACGTAAGAGGGACAGACCAAACACTGAAGCTTTCTTT. Translating it yields CASSPRKRDRPNTEAFF. The full variable domain, completed using reference TRBV18 and TRBJ1-1, is NAGVMQNPRHLVRRRGQEARLRCSPMKGHSHVYWYRQLPEEGLKFMVYLQKENIIDESGMPKERFSAEFPKEGPSILRIQQVVRGDSAAYFCASSPRKRDRPNTEAFFGQGTRLTVV.

This chain joins TRBV19 and TRBJ2-2, with TRBD2 matching 11 bases. Per the germline V gene, CDR1 is LNHDA and CDR2 is SQIVND (reference sequence). The V segment lost 6 bases and the J segment 7 bases; nucleotides outside the gene matches: 10. This CDR3 is built from 16 residues. The CDR3 sequence: CASRFSGRALGGELFF. CDR3 DNA: TGTGCCAGTAGGTTTAGCGGGAGGGCCCTCGGCGGGGAGCTGTTTTTT.

This chain uses TRBV11-2 with TRBJ2-1, with TRBD2 matching over 9 bases. The CDR3 sequence is 16 residues long. Per germline, CDR1 SGHAT and CDR2 FQNNGV. The junction had 9 bases not matched to a gene; V was cut back by 5 bases and J by 4 bases. The CDR3 loop reads CASSPHWLAGYNEQFF. The DNA of the CDR3 is TGTGCCAGCAGCCCGCATTGGCTAGCGGGGTACAATGAGCAGTTCTTC.

In its sample, this clone was seen once. In DNA, the CDR3 is TGTGCCTGGAATACAGGGGGCTTCTACGAGCAGTACTTC. Amino acids: CAWNTGGFYEQYF. The chain has TRBV30 and TRBJ2-7; the match to TRBD1 covers 9 bases. This CDR3 has 13 residues. J was trimmed by 3 bases and V by 4 bases; bases with no gene match: 4. The V gene's germline CDR1 is GTSNPN and CDR2 SVGIG (reference sequence).

The gene calls are TRBV2 and TRBJ2-2, with no clear D. The CDR3 has 12 amino acids. Trimming stripped 3 bases from V and 3 bases from J, with 2 bases between. Germline loops: CDR1 SNHLY, CDR2 FYNNEI. This CDR3 reads CASSDDTGELFF. DNA for the CDR3: TGTGCCAGCAGTGACGACACCGGGGAGCTGTTTTTT.

This clone has just one count. The V call is TRBV11-2, the J call TRBJ1-1; D not resolved. The CDR3 length is 13 residues. V lost 2 bases, J lost 5 bases, and 9 bases lay in between. CDR1 and CDR2 from the germline V gene are SGHAT and FQNNGV. In nucleotides, the CDR3 is TGTGCCAGCAGCTTATCCGGGGATACTGAAGCTTTCTTT. Its translation is CASSLSGDTEAFF.

The V call is TRBV27, the J call TRBJ1-2; D remains unclear. V shed 2 bases and J shed 5 bases, with 9 bases lying between them. The germline V gene has CDR1 MNHEY and CDR2 SMNVEV (reference sequence). The CDR3 loop spans 13 amino acids. Written as DNA, the CDR3 is TGTGCCAGCAGTTTACGCGGAATGTATGGCTACACCTTC. It codes for CASSLRGMYGYTF.

This chain's CDR3 is CASSDRLAGILGNEQFF. The CDR3 DNA sequence: TGTGCCAGCAGTGATCGACTAGCGGGAATTTTAGGCAATGAGCAGTTCTTC. The rearrangement links TRBV2 to TRBJ2-1, with 11 bases lining up with TRBD2. Germline lookup yields CDR1 SNHLY and CDR2 FYNNEI. The CDR3 sequence is 17 residues long. Trimming removed 3 bases from V and 6 bases from J; junction bases left unmatched: 10.

V and J are TRBV5-4 and TRBJ2-2; possibly TRBD1 for D (5 bases). Trimming removed 0 bases at V and 0 bases at J, with 9 bases between. The CDR3 runs to 16 residues. The V gene's germline CDR1 is SGHNT and CDR2 YYREEE (reference sequence). CDR3 nucleotides: TGTGCCAGCAGCTTGGCCACAGGCTCGAACACCGGGGAGCTGTTTTTT. This sequence encodes CASSLATGSNTGELFF.

The chain uses TRBV29-1 and TRBJ1-2; no definite D call. Germline values: CDR1 SQVTM, CDR2 ANQGSEA. The germline V and J ends were trimmed by 2 bases and 2 bases, with 6 bases remaining between them. The CDR3 sequence is 12 residues long. The CDR3 region is CSVERRNYGYTF. The CDR3 DNA reads as TGCAGCGTTGAAAGGCGAAACTATGGCTACACCTTC. The variable domain in full, with the rest retrieved from reference TRBV29-1 and TRBJ1-2, is SAVISQKPSRDICQRGTSLTIQCQVDSQVTMMFWYRQQPGQSLTLIATANQGSEATYESGFVIDKFPISRPNLTFSTLTVSNMSPEDSSIYLCSVERRNYGYTFGSGTRLTVV.